This is a list of T cell receptor beta chains from one sample in a study of T cells in Graves' hyperthyroidism and ophthalmopathy. TCRdb redid the calling of the multiplex PCR reads with MiXCR, one entry per CDR3 protein. The profile shows a few hundred thousand distinct CDR3 sequences, roughly 18% of them singletons. Sequenced input: blood. These receptors were obtained from a man between 35 and 55 years old with Graves' hyperthyroidism. CDR3s include the opening cysteine and the closing phenylalanine or tryptophan. Each record gives: CDR3 length, J gene, V gene, CDR3 protein.

cdr3_length: 15
j_call: TRBJ2-7
v_call: TRBV3-1
cdr3_aa: CASSQGGGSPRGQYF

cdr3_length: 14
j_call: TRBJ2-5
v_call: TRBV6-2/TRBV6-3
cdr3_aa: CASSNRQEQETQYF

cdr3_length: 16
j_call: TRBJ2-1
v_call: TRBV19
cdr3_aa: CASSTSTGQGYNEQFF

cdr3_length: 13
j_call: TRBJ1-2
v_call: TRBV7-9
cdr3_aa: CASSLVANYGYTF

cdr3_length: 14
j_call: TRBJ1-6
v_call: TRBV5-1
cdr3_aa: CASSLEQGRSPLHF

cdr3_length: 14
j_call: TRBJ2-5
v_call: TRBV7-9
cdr3_aa: CASSLRPPQETQYF

cdr3_length: 15
j_call: TRBJ1-2
v_call: TRBV29-1
cdr3_aa: CSVEPPEGAYYGYTF

cdr3_length: 15
j_call: TRBJ2-5
v_call: TRBV12-3/TRBV12-4
cdr3_aa: CASTPAGGNVETQYF

cdr3_length: 13
j_call: TRBJ1-5
v_call: TRBV12-3/TRBV12-4
cdr3_aa: CASRGQINQPQHF

cdr3_length: 15
j_call: TRBJ2-3
v_call: TRBV11-1
cdr3_aa: CASSYRTGKTDTQYF

cdr3_length: 18
j_call: TRBJ2-1
v_call: TRBV9
cdr3_aa: CASSVASGGSGANNEQFF

cdr3_length: 16
j_call: TRBJ2-3
v_call: TRBV28
cdr3_aa: CASSLPGSGGPRTQYF

cdr3_length: 15
j_call: TRBJ2-1
v_call: TRBV7-3
cdr3_aa: CASSRLAGGDNEQFF

cdr3_length: 15
j_call: TRBJ2-1
v_call: TRBV7-3
cdr3_aa: CASSLSSRRLGEQFF

cdr3_length: 20
j_call: TRBJ2-1
v_call: TRBV9
cdr3_aa: CASSVEGGLQRGSTYNEQFF

cdr3_length: 16
j_call: TRBJ2-1
v_call: TRBV4-2
cdr3_aa: CASSHSDRGANNEQFF

cdr3_length: 14
j_call: TRBJ1-4
v_call: TRBV3-1
cdr3_aa: CASSRTGTEKELFF

cdr3_length: 15
j_call: TRBJ2-1
v_call: TRBV24-1
cdr3_aa: CATAPSGTSYNEQFF

cdr3_length: 11
j_call: TRBJ2-2
v_call: TRBV6-2/TRBV6-3
cdr3_aa: CASSHGGELFF

cdr3_length: 13
j_call: TRBJ2-1
v_call: TRBV10-3
cdr3_aa: CAITGAKPNEQFF

cdr3_length: 19
j_call: TRBJ2-2
v_call: TRBV12-3/TRBV12-4
cdr3_aa: CASSRRTGSVLLFAGELFF

cdr3_length: 16
j_call: TRBJ1-1
v_call: TRBV6-2/TRBV6-3
cdr3_aa: CASSFRPGTLNTEAFF

cdr3_length: 13
j_call: TRBJ1-2
v_call: TRBV10-3
cdr3_aa: CAMAGATNYGYTF

cdr3_length: 13
j_call: TRBJ2-5
v_call: TRBV29-1
cdr3_aa: CSVRAPSTETQYF

cdr3_length: 14
j_call: TRBJ2-5
v_call: TRBV24-1
cdr3_aa: CATSDFSRAETQYF

cdr3_length: 14
j_call: TRBJ1-5
v_call: TRBV6-1
cdr3_aa: CASSPWTGDQPQHF

cdr3_length: 15
j_call: TRBJ2-7
v_call: TRBV18
cdr3_aa: CASSPIHSGSYEQYF

cdr3_length: 15
j_call: TRBJ2-1
v_call: TRBV6-1
cdr3_aa: CASLHGLAGASAQFF

cdr3_length: 16
j_call: TRBJ2-7
v_call: TRBV5-1
cdr3_aa: CASSLDGTSVHYEQYF

cdr3_length: 16
j_call: TRBJ2-2
v_call: TRBV20-1
cdr3_aa: CSAREGRGANTGELFF

cdr3_length: 11
j_call: TRBJ1-1
v_call: TRBV18
cdr3_aa: CASSPGQGGFF

cdr3_length: 13
j_call: TRBJ2-7
v_call: TRBV11-2
cdr3_aa: CASSPRQSYEQYF

cdr3_length: 14
j_call: TRBJ1-2
v_call: TRBV6-2/TRBV6-3
cdr3_aa: CASSLIPTGGGYTF

cdr3_length: 14
j_call: TRBJ1-1
v_call: TRBV18
cdr3_aa: CASSHRGLNTEAFF

cdr3_length: 13
j_call: TRBJ2-5
v_call: TRBV3-1
cdr3_aa: CASSFRGRETQYF

cdr3_length: 15
j_call: TRBJ1-3
v_call: TRBV30
cdr3_aa: CAWSEGTSSGNTIYF

cdr3_length: 15
j_call: TRBJ2-2
v_call: TRBV5-1
cdr3_aa: CASSKTIMNTGELFF

cdr3_length: 16
j_call: TRBJ1-2
v_call: TRBV6-1
cdr3_aa: CASRKPHRRANYGYTF

cdr3_length: 15
j_call: TRBJ2-5
v_call: TRBV27
cdr3_aa: CASSLTLAGVETQYF

cdr3_length: 17
j_call: TRBJ2-5
v_call: TRBV7-8
cdr3_aa: CAILETSGGKGRETQYF

cdr3_length: 15
j_call: TRBJ1-3
v_call: TRBV18
cdr3_aa: CASSPRQSSGNTIYF

cdr3_length: 14
j_call: TRBJ1-5
v_call: TRBV3-1
cdr3_aa: CASSLGQGNQPQHF

cdr3_length: 15
j_call: TRBJ1-1
v_call: TRBV2
cdr3_aa: CASKNQGDGNTEALF

cdr3_length: 12
j_call: TRBJ1-1
v_call: TRBV7-2
cdr3_aa: CASSPGTAKAFF

cdr3_length: 16
j_call: TRBJ2-5
v_call: TRBV18
cdr3_aa: CASSRRTSGVGETQYF

cdr3_length: 13
j_call: TRBJ1-2
v_call: TRBV5-8
cdr3_aa: CASSRDSNYGYTF

cdr3_length: 17
j_call: TRBJ2-1
v_call: TRBV6-2/TRBV6-3
cdr3_aa: CASSPPWTGPSYNEQFF

cdr3_length: 15
j_call: TRBJ2-6
v_call: TRBV28
cdr3_aa: CASTPGTAGANVLTF

cdr3_length: 17
j_call: TRBJ2-5
v_call: TRBV4-3
cdr3_aa: CASSQDPSGGAGETQYF

cdr3_length: 12
j_call: TRBJ2-3
v_call: TRBV7-3
cdr3_aa: CASSLTGGTQYF

cdr3_length: 14
j_call: TRBJ1-4
v_call: TRBV7-9
cdr3_aa: CASSLAGGFEKLFF

cdr3_length: 14
j_call: TRBJ1-1
v_call: TRBV4-3
cdr3_aa: CASSDSGRRTEAFF

cdr3_length: 15
j_call: TRBJ2-1
v_call: TRBV6-2/TRBV6-3
cdr3_aa: CASSYFGGAGGEQFF

cdr3_length: 15
j_call: TRBJ2-7
v_call: TRBV24-1
cdr3_aa: CATSDSGQGAHEQYF

cdr3_length: 13
j_call: TRBJ1-1
v_call: TRBV6-1
cdr3_aa: CASLPDKNTEAFF

cdr3_length: 13
j_call: TRBJ1-2
v_call: TRBV18
cdr3_aa: CASSPAENYGYTF

cdr3_length: 14
j_call: TRBJ1-1
v_call: TRBV4-2
cdr3_aa: CASSHPTENTEAFF

cdr3_length: 16
j_call: TRBJ1-2
v_call: TRBV3-1
cdr3_aa: CASSQPDRNNIYGYTF

cdr3_length: 14
j_call: TRBJ2-7
v_call: TRBV6-5
cdr3_aa: CASSQIGTGGEQYF

cdr3_length: 15
j_call: TRBJ2-3
v_call: TRBV18
cdr3_aa: CASSPKTGGTDTQYF